This section outlines one T cell receptor beta chain sequence together with its context. The data originate from a study of OX40 agonist ivuxolimab in advanced cancers. CDR1 is MNHNY and CDR2 is SVGAGI in the germline V gene (reference sequence). This CDR3 has 14 amino acids. The germline V and J ends were trimmed by 0 bases and 8 bases, with 13 bases remaining between them. Measured with immunoSEQ multiplex PCR; TCRdb has only the in-frame clones, and not every one. The sample shows around 76,000 clones, about 90% of them seen only once. The source material was CD4+ or CD8+ T cells sorted from blood, sampled in a trial of the OX40 agonist ivuxolimab. This receptor was taken from an adult with an advanced solid tumor such as melanoma, head and neck, liver or kidney cancer. This chain joins TRBV6-6 and TRBJ1-2; D gene ambiguous. The CDR3 nucleotides read TGTGCCAGCAGTTACTCGAGAGTGACGGGCGGCTACACCTTC. It is translated as CASSYSRVTGGYTF.